The 26 T cell receptor beta chains reported below all come from one sample, sequenced in a study of shared clonotypes between healthy human individuals. Sequencing used immunoSEQ multiplex PCR; TCRdb keeps in-frame clones, though not all of them. This table holds 900,000 to 1,200,000 clones, roughly 74% found once. Sequenced input: memory CD4+ T cells from PBMCs. As for subset: CD45RA-negative fraction. The receptors were gathered from a man younger than 35 in good health. Some clones in this sample may be carry-over from other donors' samples.

The chain combines TRBV29-1 with TRBJ2-3, with no clear D. The CDR3 has 14 residues. V lost 7 bases and J lost 0, with 14 bases in between. The germline V gene has CDR1 SQVTM and CDR2 ANQGSEA. The chain's CDR3 is CSALEVASTDTQYF. CDR3 nucleotide sequence: TGCAGCGCACTCGAGGTCGCTAGCACAGATACGCAGTATTTT.

This chain links TRBV5-4 with TRBJ1-4; 8 bases agree with TRBD1. Trimming removed 2 bases from V and 5 bases from J; junction bases left unmatched: 5. The CDR3 covers 15 residues. The germline V gene has CDR1 SGHNT and CDR2 YYREEE (reference sequence). This CDR3 reads CASSFRTGSNEKLFF. The CDR3 bases are TGTGCCAGCAGCTTTCGGACAGGGTCCAATGAAAAACTGTTTTTT.

A remark on this clone: A much larger clonotype is one base distant, so this may be a read error. The chain has TRBV28 and TRBJ1-1; D unclear. In germline, CDR1 is MDHEN, CDR2 SYDVKM. This CDR3 comprises 16 residues. V lost 2 bases and J 2 bases, leaving 15 bases between the germline ends. The CDR3 sequence is CASSLDAGILNTEAFF. The DNA for the CDR3 is TGTGCCAGCAGTTTAGATGCGGGGATCCTCAACACTGAAGCTTTCTTT. Full variable domain (missing parts from reference TRBV28 and TRBJ1-1): DVKVTQSSRYLVKRTGEKVFLECVQDMDHENMFWYRQDPGLGLRLIYFSYDVKMKEKGDIPEGYSVSREKKERFSLILESASTNQTSMYLCASSLDAGILNTEAFFGQGTRLTVV.

This clone was counted a single time. The chain combines TRBV18 with TRBJ2-1; 8 positions match TRBD2. Germline CDR1 reads KGHSH; CDR2 reads LQKENI. This CDR3 region has 17 residues. Unmatched junction bases numbered 11, after V lost 0 bases and J lost 7 bases. The CDR3 region is CASSPPAFAGGRNEQFF. The CDR3 coding sequence is TGTGCCAGCTCACCACCGGCGTTTGCGGGAGGACGGAATGAGCAGTTCTTC.

This clone came up once. The gene calls are TRBV7-6 and TRBJ1-1, with D perhaps matching TRBD1 (6 bases). CDR3 length: 19 amino acids. The V end was cut by 2 bases, the J end by 7 bases, with 29 bases between. Germline values: CDR1 SGHVS, CDR2 FNYEAQ. The CDR3 region has the DNA TGTGCCAGCAGCTTAAGGCCCCCGGGGGCGTCGGTTTTGAGTGGTGAAGCTTTCTTT. Its translation: CASSLRPPGASVLSGEAFF.

This clone showed up just once. The gene calls are TRBV4-3 and TRBJ2-3; 7 bases are a match to TRBD2. From germline, CDR1 is LGHNA and CDR2 YSLEER. The CDR3 is 17 residues long. After removal of 0 bases from V and 10 bases from J, the junction contained 16 bases not matched to a gene. CDR3 DNA: TGCGCCAGCAGCCAAGATCCTAGGACTAGTAGGGTGAGGGCGCAGTATTTT. Its protein product is CASSQDPRTSRVRAQYF.

The gene calls are TRBV27 and TRBJ2-3; either TRBD1 or TRBD2 may fit D (5 bases each). V shed 8 bases and J shed 1 base, with 25 bases lying between them. This CDR3 is 18 amino acids long. From germline, CDR1 is MNHEY and CDR2 SMNVEV (reference sequence). The CDR3 bases are TGTGCCAGCGGTTCCATGGTGGGACGGAGGTTCGGCACAGATACGCAGTATTTT. Translated: CASGSMVGRRFGTDTQYF.

The chain joins TRBV11-3 to TRBJ2-2; a weak D match, TRBD2 (5 bases). V lost 3 bases and J 1 base, leaving 6 bases between the germline ends. This CDR3 contains 14 residues. CDR1 and CDR2 from the germline V gene are SGHNT and YENEEA. CDR3 residues: CASSFRGNTGELFF. The CDR3 bases are TGTGCCAGCAGCTTCCGGGGGAACACCGGGGAGCTGTTTTTT.

The chain recombines TRBV5-4 with TRBJ2-7; TRBD1 agrees at 11 bases. The CDR3 runs to 14 residues. Per the germline V gene, CDR1 is SGHNT and CDR2 is YYREEE (reference sequence). Unmatched junction bases numbered 6, after V lost 5 bases and J lost 5 bases. CDR3 protein: CASRSGQGVHEQYF. The CDR3 DNA is TGTGCCAGCAGATCGGGACAGGGGGTCCACGAGCAGTACTTC.

The CDR3 loop reads CASSFVGALAETYEQYF. CDR3 bases: TGTGCCAGCAGTTTTGTCGGAGCCCTAGCGGAGACCTACGAGCAGTACTTC. This chain connects TRBV27 to TRBJ2-7; 7 bases are shared with TRBD2. Per the germline V gene, CDR1 is MNHEY and CDR2 is SMNVEV (reference sequence). The CDR3 spans 17 residues. V shed 3 bases, J shed 2 bases, and the junction held 13 bases outside the gene matches.

The rearrangement links TRBV6-5 to TRBJ2-1, with 8 bases that match TRBD1. Germline V gives CDR1 MNHEY, CDR2 SVGAGI. V shed 7 bases, J shed 7 bases, and the junction held 9 bases outside the gene matches. This CDR3 contains 14 residues. Here the CDR3 DNA reads TGTGCCAGCAACGGGAGACAGGGGTCTAATGAGCAGTTCTTC. Amino acids: CASNGRQGSNEQFF.

This clone showed up just a few times. The rearrangement uses TRBV10-3 and TRBJ2-3, with 10 nucleotides matching TRBD2. V lost 4 bases to trimming and J lost 7 bases; unmatched junction nucleotides: 8. This CDR3 is built from 15 residues. The germline gives CDR1 ENHRY, CDR2 SYGVKD. Here the CDR3 reads CAISGEREGRYTQYF. The DNA of the CDR3 is TGTGCCATCAGTGGGGAGCGGGAGGGCCGGTATACGCAGTATTTT.

The chain links TRBV5-1 to TRBJ1-1; the D is unclear. The germline gives CDR1 SGHRS, CDR2 YFSETQ. With 1 base removed from V and 7 bases from J, the gap between germline ends came to 11 bases. The CDR3 covers 13 residues. The CDR3 sequence: CASSLIGSLEAFF. The DNA of the CDR3 is TGCGCCAGCAGCTTGATCGGCAGCCTTGAAGCTTTCTTT.

This clone appeared a few times. The rearrangement uses TRBV18 and TRBJ1-2; TRBD1 matches at 10 bases. Germline V gene lookup returns CDR1 KGHSH and CDR2 LQKENI. The V gene end was trimmed by 2 bases and the J gene end by 3 bases; junction bases not matched to a gene: 3. The CDR3 extends over 15 amino acids. Here the CDR3 reads CASSPDRGQDYGYTF. The CDR3 coding sequence is TGTGCCAGCTCACCAGACAGGGGGCAGGACTATGGCTACACCTTC.

The CDR3 spells CAWSVGQGWITEAFF. CDR3 coding DNA: TGTGCCTGGAGTGTAGGGCAGGGGTGGATCACTGAAGCTTTCTTT. The chain links TRBV30 to TRBJ1-1; maybe TRBD1 (6 bases). The CDR3 extends over 15 amino acids. Between the trimmed V and J ends, which lost 0 bases and 4 bases, there was a span of 15 bases. The germline V gene has CDR1 GTSNPN and CDR2 SVGIG (reference sequence).

This clone was observed once. The chain carries TRBV7-7 and TRBJ2-1; a weak D match, TRBD1 (5 bases). Per the germline V gene, CDR1 is SSHAT and CDR2 is FNYEAQ (reference sequence). This CDR3 spans 13 amino acids. Trimming cost V 2 bases and J 6 bases, with 8 bases left between them. CDR3 sequence reads: CASSLNRGNEQFF. As DNA, the CDR3 is TGTGCCAGCAGCTTAAATAGGGGCAATGAGCAGTTCTTC.

The chain links TRBV7-9 to TRBJ2-1; 8 bases align to TRBD2. The CDR3 totals 15 residues. With 0 bases clipped from V and 8 bases from J, the junction kept 6 bases outside the gene matches. The germline CDR1 and CDR2 sequences are SEHNR and FQNEAQ (reference sequence). The CDR3 DNA reads as TGTGCCAGCAGCTTAGCTCTCGGGAGGGGGGATGAGCAGTTCTTC. Its translation is CASSLALGRGDEQFF.

This chain joins TRBV7-6 and TRBJ2-3; possible D gene TRBD2, 6 bases. The germline gives CDR1 SGHVS, CDR2 FNYEAQ. V was cut by 4 bases and J by 1 base, with 21 bases left in between. CDR3 size: 18 residues. The CDR3 loop is CASSSIPLVASGTDTQYF. CDR3 DNA: TGTGCCAGCAGCTCCATACCCCTAGTGGCTAGCGGCACAGATACGCAGTATTTT.

This chain links TRBV10-2 with TRBJ2-5; TRBD1 is a possible D gene (5 bases). The J call may be mistaken, given a closer DNA end match to TRBJ2-7. The germline V gene encodes CDR1 WSHSY and CDR2 SAAADI. The CDR3 totals 12 residues. CDR3 DNA sequence: TGCGCCAGCAGGGACAACTCCTACGAGCAGTACTTC. It translates to CASRDNSYEQYF.

This sequence joins TRBV30 and TRBJ2-3; no clear D gene. Deletions cut 0 bases from V and 6 bases from J, with 10 bases between. In germline, CDR1 is GTSNPN, CDR2 SVGIG (reference sequence). CDR3 length equals 13 residues. The DNA for the CDR3 is TGTGCCTGGAGTGTTAGTGACACCGATACGCAGTATTTT. It yields the protein CAWSVSDTDTQYF.

This chain connects TRBV28 to TRBJ1-5; TRBD1 is a possible D gene (5 bases). This CDR3 contains 12 residues. Trimming removed 6 bases at V and 15 bases at J, with 18 bases between. CDR1 and CDR2 from the germline V gene are MDHEN and SYDVKM. The CDR3 loop is CASRLSAREWHF. The CDR3, as DNA: TGTGCCAGCAGACTCTCCGCCAGGGAATGGCATTTT.

The chain employs TRBV7-2 and TRBJ2-5; D perhaps matches TRBD2 (5 bases). The length of the CDR3 is 13 residues. CDR1 is SGHTA and CDR2 is FQGNSA in the germline V gene. V was clipped by 1 base and J by 7 bases, with 10 bases between them. CDR3 loop: CASSLEGLATQYF. The CDR3 DNA sequence: TGTGCCAGCAGCTTAGAAGGGCTAGCGACCCAGTACTTC.

The gene calls are TRBV7-9 and TRBJ1-1, with TRBD1 identical over 8 bases. V gave up 7 bases and J gave up 2 bases; unmatched junction bases: 6. This CDR3 region has 14 residues. Germline values: CDR1 SEHNR, CDR2 FQNEAQ (reference sequence). CDR3 region: CASTLTGGNTEAFF. CDR3 in DNA: TGTGCCAGCACCCTTACAGGGGGTAACACTGAAGCTTTCTTT.

The V call is TRBV2, the J call TRBJ2-2; 10 nucleotides agree with TRBD2. The CDR3 totals 15 residues. Germline values: CDR1 SNHLY, CDR2 FYNNEI. With 6 bases clipped from V and 2 bases from J, the junction kept 3 bases outside the gene matches. The CDR3 loop is CASSILAGNTGELFF. The CDR3 nucleotides are TGTGCCAGCAGCATACTAGCGGGAAACACCGGGGAGCTGTTTTTT.

The V and J genes are TRBV7-6 and TRBJ2-2; D is unclear. The CDR3 is 13 amino acids. V lost 1 base, J lost 6 bases, and 6 bases lay in between. Germline CDR1 is SGHVS and CDR2 is FNYEAQ. CDR3 sequence (DNA): TGTGCCAGCAGCTTAGTTAAGGCCGGGGAGCTGTTTTTT. It encodes CASSLVKAGELFF.

The rearrangement links TRBV14 to TRBJ2-2; D gene unclear. The germline V gene encodes CDR1 SGHDN and CDR2 FVKESK. This CDR3 contains 15 residues. V shed 4 bases and J shed 4 bases, with 13 bases lying between them. The CDR3 spells CASSPGKRSTGELFF. The DNA of the CDR3 is TGTGCCAGCAGCCCTGGGAAGCGCAGCACCGGGGAGCTGTTTTTT. Complete variable domain (other parts from reference TRBV14 and TRBJ2-2): EAGVTQFPSHSVIEKGQTVTLRCDPISGHDNLYWYRRVMGKEIKFLLHFVKESKQDESGMPNNRFLAERTGGTYSTLKVQPAELEDSGVYFCASSPGKRSTGELFFGEGSRLTVL.